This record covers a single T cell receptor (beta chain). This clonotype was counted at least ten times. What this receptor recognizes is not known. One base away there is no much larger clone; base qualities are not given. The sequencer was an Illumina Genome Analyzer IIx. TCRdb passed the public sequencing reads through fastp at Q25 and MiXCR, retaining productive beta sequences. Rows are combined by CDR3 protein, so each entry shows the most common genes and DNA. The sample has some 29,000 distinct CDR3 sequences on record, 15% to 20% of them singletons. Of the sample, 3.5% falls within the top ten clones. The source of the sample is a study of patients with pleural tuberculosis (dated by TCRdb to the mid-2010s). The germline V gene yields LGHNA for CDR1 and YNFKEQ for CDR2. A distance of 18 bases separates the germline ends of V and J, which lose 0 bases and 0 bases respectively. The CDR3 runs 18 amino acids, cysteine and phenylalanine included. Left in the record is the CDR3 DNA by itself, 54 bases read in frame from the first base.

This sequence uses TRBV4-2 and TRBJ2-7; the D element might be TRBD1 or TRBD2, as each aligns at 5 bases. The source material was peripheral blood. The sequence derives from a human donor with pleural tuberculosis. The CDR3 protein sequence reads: CASSQDSPHFGGSYEQYF. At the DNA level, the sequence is TGTGCCAGCAGCCAAGATTCCCCTCACTTTGGGGGCTCCTACGAGCAGTACTTC.